This T cell receptor beta chain is drawn from a study of identical twins. This clonotype was detected a few times. There are 13 residues in the CDR3. Germline assignment: CDR1 DFQATT and CDR2 SNEGSKA (reference sequence). Trimming shortened V by 5 bases and J by 4 bases, and 12 bases separated the two germline ends. Each CDR3 protein gets one entry after TCRdb re-called the 5' RACE reads with MiXCR. The sample has some 500,000 distinct CDR3 sequences, approximately 22% seen once. This sample also belongs to another study, concerning T cells expressing NK-cell markers. From that second work: HCMV specificity was not established for the expanded NKG2C+ T cell clones.

What was sequenced was CD4+ T cells sorted from blood. This sequence joins TRBV20-1 and TRBJ2-1; a possible D gene is TRBD1 (5 bases). This TCR was recovered from a woman in her late teens or twenties in good health. CDR3 sequence: CSALLDRYNEQFF. In DNA, the CDR3 is TGCAGTGCTCTCCTCGACAGATACAATGAGCAGTTCTTC.